This TCR beta chain was recorded in a study of CD8 T cells in ankylosing spondylitis. Findings and caveats of the study: A motif in TCR beta, a set of under ten highly homologous variants, appeared characteristic of ankylosing spondylitis blood. Reports say disease-linked clones showed up significantly more in matched ankylosing spondylitis synovial fluid. Disease-linked clones displayed a CD8+ phenotype and appeared relatively rarely in peripheral blood.

Using quantitative 5'-RACE with molecular barcodes, the authors made TCR beta libraries. TCRdb fed the 5' RACE reads into MiXCR, producing one record per CDR3 protein. The data contain thousands of distinct CDR3 sequences, more than 8% of them singletons. The sample holds one count of this clonotype. The target antigen is unknown. V was shortened by 3 bases and J by 6 bases, with 20 bases between the two germline ends. CDR3 length equals 16 residues. CDR1 and CDR2 from the germline V gene are SGDLS and YYNGEE. The rearrangement links TRBV9 to TRBJ2-3, with D perhaps TRBD1 or TRBD2 (5 bases each). Sequencing was carried out using blood, either unsorted or a sorted T cell fraction (not recorded which). This sequence was found in a male donor with ankylosing spondylitis or in good health (not recorded which). The DNA for the CDR3 is TGTGCCAGCAGCGCAGAGGGGCGGTCACATGTCGATACGCAGTATTTT. Its protein product is CASSAEGRSHVDTQYF.